Shown below are 18 T cell receptor beta chains from a single sample sequenced in a study of T-cell reconstitution after alpha-beta-depleted transplantation in children. A library of TCRbeta sequences, prepared with unique molecular identifiers, was generated. TCRdb re-called the PCR reads through MiXCR, storing one row per CDR3 protein. The table records 150,000 to 200,000 distinct CDR3 sequences, approximately 7% of them present only once. This specimen consisted of PBMCs from the stem cell graft donor, obtained from the stem cell graft. These TCRs come from a human donor who donated a stem cell graft to a child with Wiskott-Aldrich syndrome.

The V and J genes are TRBV2 and TRBJ2-7, with D possibly being TRBD1 or TRBD2 (5 bases each). V lost 4 bases to trimming and J lost 3 bases, with 16 bases between them. This CDR3 comprises 15 residues. Germline CDR1 and CDR2: SNHLY and FYNNEI. The CDR3, as DNA: TGTGCCAGCAGTGTTGGACCGAGGGGCCACTACGAGCAGTACTTC. It yields the protein CASSVGPRGHYEQYF.

This clonotype was counted ten times or more. V usage is TRBV24-1 and J usage is TRBJ2-1; 9 bases map to TRBD1. CDR3 size: 17 residues. The trim removed 7 bases at V and 3 bases at J, leaving 12 bases unmatched. Germline V gene sequence: CDR1 KGHDR, CDR2 SFDVKD. The CDR3 DNA reads TGTGCCACCAGGGGGGACAGGGCGATAGGGTTCTACAATGAGCAGTTCTTC. Translation gives CATRGDRAIGFYNEQFF.

This clonotype was seen repeatedly, ten times or more. This chain links TRBV29-1 with TRBJ2-3; D uncertain. This CDR3 region has 12 residues. Germline V gives CDR1 SQVTM, CDR2 ANQGSEA. Between the trimmed V and J ends, which lost 3 bases and 5 bases, there was a span of 9 bases. The CDR3 nucleotides are TGCAGCGTTGAGGCGGATGTAGATACGCAGTATTTT. Its translation: CSVEADVDTQYF.

This clonotype was picked up many times. V gene TRBV6-1 combines with J gene TRBJ1-1, with no clear D. Trimming cost V 2 bases and J 11 bases, with 15 bases left between them. The CDR3 covers 13 residues. The germline V gene encodes CDR1 MNHNS and CDR2 SASEGT. The CDR3: CASSELAGRMAFF. As DNA, the CDR3 is TGTGCCAGCAGTGAATTAGCCGGAAGGATGGCTTTCTTT.

This clonotype was recorded at least ten times. The chain links TRBV7-2 to TRBJ2-5; TRBD1 might be the D (6 bases). V was clipped by 5 bases and J by 3 bases, with 13 bases between them. Germline CDR1 is SGHTA and CDR2 is FQGNSA. The CDR3 is made up of 14 amino acids. The CDR3 DNA sequence: TGTGCCAGCAGCCCCCCGGACAGAAAAGAGACCCAGTACTTC. It codes for CASSPPDRKETQYF.

This clonotype was seen only a few times. The J gene is TRBJ2-7, the V gene TRBV6-2 or TRBV6-3, with 11 bases matching TRBD1. The V and J ends lost 5 bases and 1 base, in that order; junction bases with no gene match: 16. This CDR3 has 19 amino acids. Per germline, CDR1 MNHEY and CDR2 SVGEGT. The DNA for the CDR3 is TGTGCCAGCAGTCCCGGACAGGGGGCGGCTAGCGGACTATCCTACGAGCAGTACTTC. Amino acids: CASSPGQGAASGLSYEQYF.

This clonotype came up many times. The chain uses TRBV5-1 and TRBJ2-1, with 9 positions matching TRBD2. V gave up 4 bases and J gave up 5 bases; unmatched junction bases: 7. This CDR3 is built from 15 residues. Germline lookup yields CDR1 SGHRS and CDR2 YFSETQ. CDR3 region: CASSPGEREDNEQFF. The CDR3 bases are TGCGCCAGCAGCCCGGGGGAGCGGGAGGACAATGAGCAGTTCTTC.

This clonotype was detected ten times or more. The chain links TRBV6-5 to TRBJ2-7; D remains unclear. This CDR3 spans 12 amino acids. The germline CDR1 and CDR2 sequences are MNHEY and SVGAGI. V was pared by 8 bases and J by 4 bases, with 12 bases between. CDR3 in DNA: TGTGCCAGCGGAGAAATACCTTACGAGCAGTACTTC. Translating gives CASGEIPYEQYF.

This clonotype was recorded at least ten times. The rearrangement uses TRBV5-6 and TRBJ2-1; 7 bases map to TRBD1. The V and J ends lost 1 base and 3 bases, in that order; junction bases with no gene match: 7. Per the germline V gene, CDR1 is SGHDT and CDR2 is YYEEEE. CDR3 size: 16 residues. The CDR3 nucleotides are TGTGCCAGCAGCTTGTCTGTCAGGGGGTTCTACAATGAGCAGTTCTTC. This gives the protein CASSLSVRGFYNEQFF. Together with reference TRBV5-6 and TRBJ2-1, the CDR3 gives the full variable domain: DAGVTQSPTHLIKTRGQQVTLRCSPKSGHDTVSWYQQALGQGPQFIFQYYEEEERQRGNFPDRFSGHQFPNYSSELNVNALLLGDSALYLCASSLSVRGFYNEQFFGPGTRLTVL.

This clonotype came up a few times. J is TRBJ2-3 and V is TRBV7-2; D might be TRBD1 or TRBD2, each matching 5 bases. Germline CDR1 and CDR2: SGHTA and FQGNSA. The CDR3 runs 18 residues. Trimming shortened V by 0 bases and J by 0 bases, and 16 bases separated the two germline ends. The CDR3 DNA reads as TGTGCCAGCAGCTTAGCGCTGGGAGACAGCTATAGCACAGATACGCAGTATTTT. It translates to CASSLALGDSYSTDTQYF.

This clonotype was seen more than once but under ten times. The chain uses TRBV19 and TRBJ1-1; D is ambiguous. Looked up from germline, CDR1 is LNHDA and CDR2 is SQIVND (reference sequence). This CDR3 comprises 12 residues. Trimming removed 4 bases at V and 11 bases at J, with 14 bases between. CDR3 bases: TGTGCCAGTAGTACACCGGGGTATCGGGCTTTCTTT. Translating gives CASSTPGYRAFF.

This clonotype was counted at least ten times. The chain is built from TRBV28 and TRBJ2-1; D unresolved. Germline-derived CDR1 and CDR2 are MDHEN and SYDVKM. The V end lost 3 bases, the J end lost 8 bases, and 14 bases lay between the germline ends. The CDR3 spans 14 residues. The CDR3 region is CASSFVPRGDEQFF. The CDR3 nucleotides read TGTGCCAGCAGTTTCGTCCCTCGAGGCGATGAGCAGTTCTTC.

This clonotype showed up many times. The chain has TRBV6-5 and TRBJ1-5; D is uncertain. CDR3 length equals 14 residues. Trimming cost V 7 bases and J 1 base, with 11 bases left between them. CDR1 is MNHEY and CDR2 is SVGAGI in the germline V gene. CDR3 in amino acids: CASIVGQSNQPQHF. DNA of the CDR3: TGTGCCAGCATAGTGGGTCAGAGCAATCAGCCCCAGCATTTT.

The sample holds many counts of this clonotype. The chain employs TRBV5-1 and TRBJ1-1; D may be TRBD1 (6 bases). The germline V and J ends were trimmed by 6 bases and 1 base, with 13 bases remaining between them. The CDR3 has 14 amino acids. Looked up from germline, CDR1 is SGHRS and CDR2 is YFSETQ. The CDR3 protein is CASMWGLENTEAFF. CDR3 DNA: TGCGCCAGCATGTGGGGGCTCGAGAACACTGAAGCTTTCTTT.

V and J are TRBV25-1 and TRBJ1-1, with 8 bases aligning to TRBD1. The germline gives CDR1 MGHDK, CDR2 SYGVNS. J lost 4 bases, V lost 6 bases, and 7 bases had no gene match. This CDR3 has 14 residues. The chain's CDR3 is CASRETGGGTEAFF. The CDR3 DNA follows: TGTGCCAGCAGAGAAACAGGGGGAGGCACTGAAGCTTTCTTT.

The sample holds many counts of this clonotype. The chain combines TRBV12-3 or TRBV12-4 with TRBJ2-7; D possibly uses TRBD1 or TRBD2 (6 bases each). There are 15 residues in the CDR3. The V gene lost 5 bases and the J gene lost 3 bases, with 17 bases spanning the gap. CDR3 in amino acids: CASSALHRDFYEQYF. CDR3 nucleotide sequence: TGTGCCAGCAGTGCCCTGCACAGGGACTTCTACGAGCAGTACTTC.

The sample holds a few counts of this clonotype. This chain joins TRBV18 and TRBJ1-1; the D is unclear. With 7 bases removed from V and 1 base from J, the gap between germline ends came to 7 bases. The germline gives CDR1 KGHSH, CDR2 LQKENI. The CDR3 has 12 amino acids. The CDR3 protein is CASFETNTEAFF. CDR3 bases: TGTGCCAGCTTCGAGACGAACACTGAAGCTTTCTTT.

This clonotype has ten or more counts. The chain couples TRBV20-1 to TRBJ2-2; possible D gene TRBD1, 6 bases. Trimming pared 6 bases from V and 0 bases from J, leaving 11 bases between. CDR3 length: 14 amino acids. CDR1 and CDR2 (germline): DFQATT, SNEGSKA (reference sequence). The CDR3 DNA reads as TGCAGTGCCAACAGGGTTGCGAACACCGGGGAGCTGTTTTTT. Translation gives CSANRVANTGELFF.